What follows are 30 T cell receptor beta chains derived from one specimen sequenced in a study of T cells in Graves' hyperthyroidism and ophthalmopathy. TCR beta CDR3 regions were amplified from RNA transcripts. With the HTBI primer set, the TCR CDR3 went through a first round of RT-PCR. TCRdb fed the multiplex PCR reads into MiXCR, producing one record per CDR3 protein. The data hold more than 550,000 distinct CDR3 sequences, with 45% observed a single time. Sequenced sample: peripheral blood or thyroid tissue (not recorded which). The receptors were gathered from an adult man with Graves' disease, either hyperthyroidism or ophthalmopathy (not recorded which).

The CDR3 bases are TGCGCCAGCAGCATGGACGCTCACTCCTACGAGCAGTACTTC. Amino acids: CASSMDAHSYEQYF. V usage is TRBV5-1 and J usage is TRBJ2-7; D unclear. The V gene's germline CDR1 is SGHRS and CDR2 YFSETQ. V dropped 4 bases and J dropped 0 bases, with 11 bases sitting between them. This CDR3 contains 14 residues.

The DNA of the CDR3 is TGCAGCGTTGAAGGACAGGTGGGAGAGCAGCCCCAGCATTTT. Its translation is CSVEGQVGEQPQHF. The chain employs TRBV29-1 and TRBJ1-5, with D possibly matching TRBD1 (6 bases). Trimming cost V 1 base and J 7 bases, with 14 bases left between them. The length of the CDR3 is 14 residues. Germline CDR1 is SQVTM and CDR2 is ANQGSEA.

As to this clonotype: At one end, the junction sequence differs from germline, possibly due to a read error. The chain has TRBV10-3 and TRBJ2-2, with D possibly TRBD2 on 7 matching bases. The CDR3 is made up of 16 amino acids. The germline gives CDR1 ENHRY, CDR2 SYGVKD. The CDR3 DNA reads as TGTGCCAGCAGTTACGGTCCGGGGGGCATGGCCGGGGAGCTGTTTTTT. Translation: CASSYGPGGMAGELFF.

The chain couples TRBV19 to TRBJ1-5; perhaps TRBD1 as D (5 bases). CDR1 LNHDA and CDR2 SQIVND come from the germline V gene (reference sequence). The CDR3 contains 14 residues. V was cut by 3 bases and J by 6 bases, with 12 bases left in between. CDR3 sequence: CASSMDQGPQPQHF. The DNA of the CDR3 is TGTGCCAGTAGTATGGATCAGGGCCCTCAGCCCCAGCATTTT.

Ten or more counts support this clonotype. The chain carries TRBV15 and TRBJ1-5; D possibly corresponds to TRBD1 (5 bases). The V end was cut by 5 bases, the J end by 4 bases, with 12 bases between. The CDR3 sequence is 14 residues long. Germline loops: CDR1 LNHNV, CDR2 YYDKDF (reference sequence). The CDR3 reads CATSRRGGNQPQHF. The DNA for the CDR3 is TGTGCCACCAGCCGGAGGGGAGGGAATCAGCCCCAGCATTTT.

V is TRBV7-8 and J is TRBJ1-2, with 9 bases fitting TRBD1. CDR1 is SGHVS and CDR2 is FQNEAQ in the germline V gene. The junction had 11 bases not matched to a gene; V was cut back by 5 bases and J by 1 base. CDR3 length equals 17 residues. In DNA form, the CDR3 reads TGTGCCAGCAGCCCCATAACCCGGACAGGGGTTAACTATGGCTACACCTTC. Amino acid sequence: CASSPITRTGVNYGYTF.

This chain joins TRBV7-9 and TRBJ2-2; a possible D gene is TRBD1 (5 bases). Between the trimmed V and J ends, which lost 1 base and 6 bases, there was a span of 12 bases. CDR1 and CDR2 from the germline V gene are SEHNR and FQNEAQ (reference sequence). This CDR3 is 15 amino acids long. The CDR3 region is CASSLEAGLAGELFF. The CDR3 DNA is TGTGCCAGCAGCTTAGAGGCAGGGTTGGCCGGGGAGCTGTTTTTT. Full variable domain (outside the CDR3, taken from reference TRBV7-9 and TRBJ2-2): DTGVSQNPRHKITKRGQNVTFRCDPISEHNRLYWYRQTLGQGPEFLTYFQNEAQLEKSRLLSDRFSAERPKGSFSTLEIQRTEQGDSAMYLCASSLEAGLAGELFFGEGSRLTVL.

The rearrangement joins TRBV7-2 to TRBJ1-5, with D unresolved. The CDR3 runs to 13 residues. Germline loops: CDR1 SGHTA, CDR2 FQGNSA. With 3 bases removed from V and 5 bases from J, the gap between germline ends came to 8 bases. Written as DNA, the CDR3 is TGTGCCAGCAGCTTGGCCCCATATCAGCCCCAGCATTTT. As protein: CASSLAPYQPQHF.

The CDR3 DNA reads TGTGCCAGCAGCCTCGCCCGGGACACAGCCTACGAGCAGTACTTC. Protein sequence: CASSLARDTAYEQYF. The V call is TRBV12-3 or TRBV12-4, the J call TRBJ2-7, with D maybe TRBD1 (6 bases). The V and J ends lost 6 bases and 2 bases respectively, with 17 bases between them. CDR3 length: 15 amino acids.

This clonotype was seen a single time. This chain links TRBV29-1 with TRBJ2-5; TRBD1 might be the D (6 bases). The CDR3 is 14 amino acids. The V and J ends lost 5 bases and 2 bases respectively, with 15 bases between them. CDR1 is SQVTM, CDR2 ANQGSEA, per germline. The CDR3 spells CSVKGSGQQETQYF. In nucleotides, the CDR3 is TGCAGCGTTAAGGGATCCGGACAGCAAGAGACCCAGTACTTC.

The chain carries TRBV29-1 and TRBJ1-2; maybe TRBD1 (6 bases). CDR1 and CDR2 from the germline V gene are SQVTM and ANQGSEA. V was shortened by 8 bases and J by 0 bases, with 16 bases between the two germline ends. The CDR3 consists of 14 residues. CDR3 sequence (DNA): TGCAGCTTACTGGGGGGCAGCGCTAACTATGGCTACACCTTC. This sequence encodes CSLLGGSANYGYTF.

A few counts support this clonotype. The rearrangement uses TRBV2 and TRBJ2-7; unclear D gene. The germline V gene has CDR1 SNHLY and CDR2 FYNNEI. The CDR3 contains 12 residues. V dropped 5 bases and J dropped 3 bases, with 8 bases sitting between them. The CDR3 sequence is CASSYANYEQYF. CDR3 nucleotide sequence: TGTGCCAGCAGTTACGCAAACTACGAGCAGTACTTC.

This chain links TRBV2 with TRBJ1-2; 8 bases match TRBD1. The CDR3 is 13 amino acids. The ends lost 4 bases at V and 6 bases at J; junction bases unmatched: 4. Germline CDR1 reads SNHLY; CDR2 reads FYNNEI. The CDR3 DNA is TGTGCCAGCAGTGGGCAGGGGGCTGATGGCTACACCTTC. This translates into CASSGQGADGYTF.

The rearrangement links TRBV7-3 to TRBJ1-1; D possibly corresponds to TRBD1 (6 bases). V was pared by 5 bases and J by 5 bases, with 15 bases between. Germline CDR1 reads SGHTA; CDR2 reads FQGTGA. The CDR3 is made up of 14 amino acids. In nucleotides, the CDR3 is TGTGCCAGCAGCGAAAAGGGGGAAGGGACTGAAGCTTTCTTT. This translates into CASSEKGEGTEAFF.

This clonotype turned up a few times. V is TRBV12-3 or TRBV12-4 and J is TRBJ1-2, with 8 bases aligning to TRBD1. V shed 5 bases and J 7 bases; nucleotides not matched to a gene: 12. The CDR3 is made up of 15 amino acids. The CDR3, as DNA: TGTGCCAGCAGTCCCGCCGGGACAGGCTCGGGTGGCTACACCTTC. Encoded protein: CASSPAGTGSGGYTF.

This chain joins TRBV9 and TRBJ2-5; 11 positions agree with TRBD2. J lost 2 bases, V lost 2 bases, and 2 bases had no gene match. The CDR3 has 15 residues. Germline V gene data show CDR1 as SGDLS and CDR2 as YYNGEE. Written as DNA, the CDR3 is TGTGCCAGCAGCGTGACTAGCGGGATTCAAGAGACCCAGTACTTC. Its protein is CASSVTSGIQETQYF.

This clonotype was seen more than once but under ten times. The CDR3 sequence: CASSKEPGVRANVLTF. The CDR3, as DNA: TGCGCCAGCAGCAAGGAACCAGGGGTTCGGGCCAACGTCCTGACTTTC. This sequence joins TRBV4-1 and TRBJ2-6; D might be TRBD1 (6 bases). The CDR3 totals 16 residues. CDR1 and CDR2 from the germline V gene are MGHRA and YSYEKL. Trimming took 5 bases from V and 5 from J, leaving 16 bases between them.

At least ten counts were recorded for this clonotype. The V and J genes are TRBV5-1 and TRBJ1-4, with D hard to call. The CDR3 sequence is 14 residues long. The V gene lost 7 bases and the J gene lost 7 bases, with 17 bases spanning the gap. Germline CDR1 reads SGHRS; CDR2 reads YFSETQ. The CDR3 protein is CASRLQSLGEKLFF. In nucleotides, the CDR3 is TGCGCCAGCCGCCTTCAATCCCTAGGTGAAAAACTGTTTTTT.

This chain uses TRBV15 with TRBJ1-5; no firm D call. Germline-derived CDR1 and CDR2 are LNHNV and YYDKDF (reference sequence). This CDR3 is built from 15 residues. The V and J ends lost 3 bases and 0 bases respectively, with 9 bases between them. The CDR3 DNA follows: TGTGCCACCAGCAGTGCCAAGGGTAGCAATCAGCCCCAGCATTTT. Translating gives CATSSAKGSNQPQHF.

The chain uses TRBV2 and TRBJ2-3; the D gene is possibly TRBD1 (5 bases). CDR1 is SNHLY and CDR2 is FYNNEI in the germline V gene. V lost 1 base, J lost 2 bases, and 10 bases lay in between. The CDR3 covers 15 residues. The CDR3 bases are TGTGCCAGCAGTGAAGGTTGGGGCTCCACAGATACGCAGTATTTT. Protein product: CASSEGWGSTDTQYF.

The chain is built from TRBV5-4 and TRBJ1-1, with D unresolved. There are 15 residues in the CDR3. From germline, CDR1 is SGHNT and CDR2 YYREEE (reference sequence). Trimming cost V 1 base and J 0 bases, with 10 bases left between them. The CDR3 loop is CASSLRWGMNTEAFF. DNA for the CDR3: TGTGCCAGCAGCTTGAGGTGGGGAATGAACACTGAAGCTTTCTTT.

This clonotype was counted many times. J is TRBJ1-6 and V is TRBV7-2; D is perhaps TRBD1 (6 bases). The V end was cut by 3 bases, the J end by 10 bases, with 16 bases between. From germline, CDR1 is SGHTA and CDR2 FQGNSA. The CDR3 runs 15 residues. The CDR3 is CASSLEGGRGSPLHF. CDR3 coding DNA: TGTGCCAGCAGCTTGGAAGGGGGTCGAGGCTCACCCCTCCACTTT.

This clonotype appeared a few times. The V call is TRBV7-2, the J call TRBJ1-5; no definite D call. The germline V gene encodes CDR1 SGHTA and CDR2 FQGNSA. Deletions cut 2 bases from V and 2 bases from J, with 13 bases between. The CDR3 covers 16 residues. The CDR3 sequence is CASSLLWGGGNQPQHF. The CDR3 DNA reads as TGTGCCAGCAGCTTATTATGGGGTGGAGGCAATCAGCCCCAGCATTTT.

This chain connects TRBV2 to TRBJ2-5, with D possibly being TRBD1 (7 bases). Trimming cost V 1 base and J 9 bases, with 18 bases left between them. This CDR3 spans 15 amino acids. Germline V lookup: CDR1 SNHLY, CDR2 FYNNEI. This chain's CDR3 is CASSEDQGGGQPQYF. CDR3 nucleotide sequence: TGTGCCAGCAGTGAAGATCAGGGGGGAGGTCAGCCCCAGTACTTC.

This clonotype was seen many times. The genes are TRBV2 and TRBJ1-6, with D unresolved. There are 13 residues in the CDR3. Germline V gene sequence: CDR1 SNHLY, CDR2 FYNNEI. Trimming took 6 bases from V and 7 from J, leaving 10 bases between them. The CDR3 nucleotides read TGTGCCAGCAGGCGGGTGGTCAATTCACCCCTCCACTTT. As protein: CASRRVVNSPLHF.

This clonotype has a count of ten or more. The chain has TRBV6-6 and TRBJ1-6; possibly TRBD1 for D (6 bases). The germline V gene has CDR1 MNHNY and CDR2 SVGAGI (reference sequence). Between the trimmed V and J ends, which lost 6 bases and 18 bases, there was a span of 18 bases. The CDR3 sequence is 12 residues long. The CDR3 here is CASSSPLTRGHF. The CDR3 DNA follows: TGTGCCAGCAGCTCCCCGCTCACCAGGGGCCACTTT.

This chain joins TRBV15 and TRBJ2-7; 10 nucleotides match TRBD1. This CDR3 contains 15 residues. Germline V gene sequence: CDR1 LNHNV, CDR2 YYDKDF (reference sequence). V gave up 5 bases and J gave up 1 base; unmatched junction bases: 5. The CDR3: CATSLRTGGSYEQYF. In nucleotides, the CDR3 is TGTGCCACCAGCCTTCGGACAGGGGGATCCTACGAGCAGTACTTC.

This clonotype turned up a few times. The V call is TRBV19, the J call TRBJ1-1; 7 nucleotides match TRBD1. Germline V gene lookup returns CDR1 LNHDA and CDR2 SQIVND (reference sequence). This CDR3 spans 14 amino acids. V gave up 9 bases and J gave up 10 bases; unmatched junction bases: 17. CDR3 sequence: CASLPGGQGGSAFF. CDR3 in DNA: TGTGCCAGCCTCCCCGGCGGGCAGGGGGGATCAGCTTTCTTT.

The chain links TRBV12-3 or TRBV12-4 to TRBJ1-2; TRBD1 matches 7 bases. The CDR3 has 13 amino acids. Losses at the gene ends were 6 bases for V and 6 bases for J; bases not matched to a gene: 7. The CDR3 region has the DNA TGTGCCAGCAGATCTACAGGGGTCCATGGCTACACCTTC. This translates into CASRSTGVHGYTF.

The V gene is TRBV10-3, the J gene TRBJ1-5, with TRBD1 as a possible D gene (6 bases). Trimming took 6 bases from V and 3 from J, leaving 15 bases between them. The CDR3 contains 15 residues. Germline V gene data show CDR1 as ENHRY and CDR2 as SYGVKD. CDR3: CAISRTVGANQPQHF. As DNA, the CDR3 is TGTGCCATCAGCCGGACAGTAGGTGCCAATCAGCCCCAGCATTTT.